Listed below are T cell receptor beta chains from one sample, sequenced in a study of technical replicates of blood from a handful of donors. TCRdb's copy holds only in-frame clones and misses some; the assay was immunoSEQ multiplex PCR. This sample has more than 65,000 clones, with around 92% found just once. The source material was T cells isolated from PBMCs. The receptors shown here come from a human donor in good health. Both conserved end residues are part of each CDR3. The D gene is left open where the match is weak. Only part of the rows carry a size: once, few, many, or a class if the clone is expanded.

V gene	J gene	D gene	clone size	CDR3 length	CDR3 DNA	CDR3 protein
TRBV6-5	TRBJ1-2	TRBD1	.	15	TGTGCCAGCAGTTACGCCGGGACAGGGGAGGATGGCTACACCTTC	CASSYAGTGEDGYTF
TRBV29-1	TRBJ2-1	TRBD1	once	14	TGCAGCGGGTGTCGGGACAGCCCTCACAATGAGCAGTTCTTC	CSGCRDSPHNEQFF
TRBV7-3	TRBJ2-1	.	.	16	TGTGCCAGCAGCTTAAGTCAAGCCTCCCCCTACAATGAGCAGTTCTTC	CASSLSQASPYNEQFF
TRBV6-1	TRBJ1-5	.	.	16	TGTGCCAGCAGTGAAGTCACTCCCATTTTCAATCAGCCCCAGCATTTT	CASSEVTPIFNQPQHF
TRBV14	TRBJ1-1	TRBD1	.	16	TGTGCCAGCAGCCAAGCATCGGGACAGGGGGACACTGAAGCTTTCTTT	CASSQASGQGDTEAFF
TRBV7-9	TRBJ2-5	.	.	12	TGTGCCAGCAGCGTGGTTGAGGAGACCCAGTACTTC	CASSVVEETQYF
TRBV7-2	TRBJ2-1	TRBD2	.	18	TGTGCCAGCAGCCCCACCGGCAAAACGGGAGGCCTATACAATGAGCAGTTCTTC	CASSPTGKTGGLYNEQFF
TRBV29-1	TRBJ2-7	TRBD2	.	12	TGCAGCGTTGAACTAGCGGGATACGAGCAGTACTTC	CSVELAGYEQYF
TRBV4-3	TRBJ1-2	TRBD1	.	17	TGCGCCAGCAGCCAAGACTTAGTTGGGACAGGCGTTCATGGCTACACCTTC	CASSQDLVGTGVHGYTF
TRBV10-1	TRBJ2-1	TRBD2	once	16	TGCGCCAGCAGTGACCCTACTAGCGGGAGGGCCCCTGAGCAGTTCTTC	CASSDPTSGRAPEQFF
TRBV4-1	TRBJ2-7	TRBD1	.	16	TGCGCCAGCAGCCAAAAGGGACAGGTGGATCGACACGAGCAGTACTTC	CASSQKGQVDRHEQYF
TRBV6-5	TRBJ2-7	TRBD1	.	15	TGTGCCAGCAGTTACTCGGGGACAGGGGGCTACGAGCAGTACTTC	CASSYSGTGGYEQYF
TRBV7-7	TRBJ2-1	TRBD2	.	15	TGTGCCAGCAGCTTTAAAGCGGGAGAGTTCAATGAGCAGTTCTTC	CASSFKAGEFNEQFF
TRBV28	TRBJ2-7	.	.	14	TGTGCCAGCAGTATTAGGTCGGGAGAGAACGAGCAGTACTTC	CASSIRSGENEQYF
TRBV5-6	TRBJ2-2	.	once	11	TGTGCCAGCAGCTTGTACGGGGAGCTGTTTTTT	CASSLYGELFF
TRBV2	TRBJ2-7	TRBD2	.	13	TGTGCCAGCAGTGGCGGGAGCTCCTACGAGCAGTACTTC	CASSGGSSYEQYF
TRBV5-1	TRBJ2-1	TRBD2	.	18	TGCGCCAGCAGCCCGGGACTAGCGGGGGGACCAGGGATGAATGAGCAGTTCTTC	CASSPGLAGGPGMNEQFF
TRBV29-1	TRBJ1-1	.	once	17	TGCAGCGTTGAAGACTTAAAATGGGGAGGTGGAAACACTGAAGCTTTCTTT	CSVEDLKWGGGNTEAFF
TRBV7-9	TRBJ2-7	.	.	14	TGTGCCAGCAGCCGCACTACTAGTGGGTACGAGCAGTACTTC	CASSRTTSGYEQYF
TRBV7-2	TRBJ2-4	TRBD2	once	17	TGTGCCAGCAGCCTACTAGCGGGAGGTTATGCCAAAAACATTCAGTACTTC	CASSLLAGGYAKNIQYF
TRBV20-1	TRBJ1-5	.	once	11	TGCAGTGCTAGCCAAGAGCAGCCCCAGCATTTT	CSASQEQPQHF
TRBV5-4	TRBJ1-1	.	.	14	TGTGCCAGCAGCTCCCCGACAGTGAACACTGAAGCTTTCTTT	CASSSPTVNTEAFF
TRBV7-2	TRBJ1-5	TRBD1	.	14	TGTGCCAGCAGCCCTGGACAGGGACAACAGCCCCAGCATTTT	CASSPGQGQQPQHF
TRBV25-1	TRBJ2-1	.	.	18	TGTGCCAGCAGTGAAGTTTATGGTACCAGGAAGGCGAGCAAAGAGCAGTTCTTC	CASSEVYGTRKASKEQFF
TRBV29-1	TRBJ2-7	.	once	12	TGCAGCGTTGTAACAGTTTCCCACGAGCAGTACTTC	CSVVTVSHEQYF
TRBV4-3	TRBJ2-3	.	.	17	TGCGCCAGCAGCCAAGAACCGGACATTCCAAGCACAGATACGCAGTATTTT	CASSQEPDIPSTDTQYF
TRBV11-2	TRBJ1-2	.	.	13	TGTGCCAGCAGTTCGATGGGCAACTATGGCTACACCTTC	CASSSMGNYGYTF
TRBV7-6	TRBJ1-2	.	.	15	TGTGCCAGCAGCTTCGGGAGTGGGGCTAACTATGGCTACACCTTC	CASSFGSGANYGYTF
TRBV9	TRBJ2-2	.	.	16	TGTGCCAGCAGCGTAGCTTTGGACTCTACAAACGGGGAGCTGTTTTTT	CASSVALDSTNGELFF
TRBV9	TRBJ1-1	.	.	14	TGTGCCAGCGGGGACAACCACATGAACACTGAAGCTTTCTTT	CASGDNHMNTEAFF
TRBV19	TRBJ2-7	TRBD1	.	13	TGTGCCAGTTCAAGACAGGGTTCCTACGAGCAGTACTTC	CASSRQGSYEQYF
TRBV29-1	TRBJ2-2	TRBD1	.	16	TGCAGCGTTGAGGCCCTGGGACAGATTAACACCGGGGAGCTGTTTTTT	CSVEALGQINTGELFF
TRBV6-5	TRBJ2-1	.	.	12	TGTGCCAGCAGCTCCCTCAGTGATGAGCAGTTCTTC	CASSSLSDEQFF
TRBV7-6	TRBJ2-3	.	.	14	TGTGCCAGCAGCTTAGGAGTCTCCACAGATACGCAGTATTTT	CASSLGVSTDTQYF
TRBV13	TRBJ2-2	TRBD2	.	17	TGTGCCAGCAGCTTATATAGACTAGCGGGAGGGCCCGGGGAGCTGTTTTTT	CASSLYRLAGGPGELFF
TRBV19	TRBJ1-1	.	.	14	TGTGCCAGTAGTCCTCGGCGGGAGAACACTGAAGCTTTCTTT	CASSPRRENTEAFF
TRBV7-9	TRBJ2-7	.	.	15	TGTGCCAGCAGCTTAGATACTGGGGGCGCCTACGAGCAGTACTTC	CASSLDTGGAYEQYF
TRBV2	TRBJ2-1	.	.	13	TGTGCCAGCAGCCCCGAGGTTGCCAGTGAGCAGTTCTTC	CASSPEVASEQFF
TRBV7-3	TRBJ2-2	.	.	16	TGTGCCAGCAGCTTAGTCGAGCGAGCGGCCGGCGGGGAGCTGTTTTTT	CASSLVERAAGGELFF
TRBV27	TRBJ1-2	TRBD1	once	13	TGTGCCAGCAGACCTAGGGGGCCTGAAGGCTACACCTTC	CASRPRGPEGYTF
TRBV11-2	TRBJ1-3	TRBD1	.	17	TGTGCCAGCAGCTTACTAGCAGGGGGTTACTCTGGAAACACCATATATTTT	CASSLLAGGYSGNTIYF
TRBV9	TRBJ1-2	.	.	15	TGTGCCAGCAGCGTAGAGGCAGGGATAGGATATGGCTACACCTTC	CASSVEAGIGYGYTF
TRBV25-1	TRBJ2-1	TRBD2	.	18	TGTGCCAGCAGTGATATAGGACTAGCGGGGAGCTCCTACAATGAGCAGTTCTTC	CASSDIGLAGSSYNEQFF
TRBV5-1	TRBJ2-3	TRBD1	.	16	TGCGCCAGCTCCCGCCCAACAGGGGGTAGCACAGATACGCAGTATTTT	CASSRPTGGSTDTQYF
TRBV7-2	TRBJ2-2	.	few	16	TGTGCCAGCAGCTTAGTGCCGGGAGTAAGGACCGGGGAGCTGTTTTTT	CASSLVPGVRTGELFF
TRBV2	TRBJ1-1	.	.	13	TGTGCCACCACAGCCGAGGGAGACACTGAAGCTTTCTTT	CATTAEGDTEAFF
TRBV7-3	TRBJ1-3	TRBD1	.	17	TGTGCCAGCAGCTCACTCGAACAGGGGAGGTCGGGAAACACCATATATTTT	CASSSLEQGRSGNTIYF
TRBV5-1	TRBJ2-1	TRBD2	.	15	TGCGCCAGCAGCTTTGGAGTAGCGGGCTTGAATGAGCAGTTCTTC	CASSFGVAGLNEQFF
TRBV6-5	TRBJ1-2	TRBD1	.	16	TGTGCCAGCAGTTACTCGAAAGCAGGGGGCGTAAGTGGCTACACCTTC	CASSYSKAGGVSGYTF
TRBV2	TRBJ1-5	.	once	12	TGTGCCAGCAAGGTTTCTAGTCAGCCCCAGCATTTT	CASKVSSQPQHF
TRBV19	TRBJ1-2	TRBD1	.	14	TGTGCCAGTAGTATCTTTCCCCAGGGGGATGGCTACACCTTC	CASSIFPQGDGYTF
TRBV25-1	TRBJ1-1	.	.	11	TGTGCCAGCAGTAGCTACGCTGAAGCTTTCTTT	CASSSYAEAFF
TRBV18	TRBJ2-7	TRBD2	.	14	TGTGCCAGCTCCCGTAGCGGGATAACCTACGAGCAGTACTTC	CASSRSGITYEQYF
TRBV27	TRBJ2-4	TRBD1	.	14	TGTGCCAGCAGTCTAACAGGGGGCGAGGGCATTCAGTACTTC	CASSLTGGEGIQYF
TRBV10-3	TRBJ1-1	.	.	14	TGTGCCATCAGTCTACAGGGAAGGGACACTGAAGCTTTCTTT	CAISLQGRDTEAFF